This T cell receptor (beta chain) was profiled in a study of early T cells in non-severe SARS-CoV-2 infection. TCRdb ran MiXCR on the 5' RACE reads and lists one entry per CDR3 protein. The repertoire holds fewer than 100,000 distinct CDR3 sequences, with around 8.7% as singletons. The CDR3 contains 15 residues. The germline V and J ends were trimmed by 8 bases and 6 bases, with 20 bases remaining between them. Germline assignment: CDR1 MNHNS and CDR2 SASEGT. This clonotype was seen many times. The chain joins TRBV6-1 to TRBJ2-1, with unresolved D. The origin of this receptor is an adult who was a healthcare worker with PCR-confirmed SARS-CoV-2 infection or an uninfected control (not recorded which). The sample was whole blood. The CDR3 DNA follows: TGTGCCAGCGTTGGACGAGGCAGACTTCTCAATGAGCAGTTCTTC. It yields the protein CASVGRGRLLNEQFF.